This T cell receptor beta chain appears in the sequencing data of a study of shared clonotypes between healthy human individuals. Of note for this clone: Its antigen remains unidentified.

Study-wide findings and caveats: The study drew on few donors, limiting represented genetic and exposure-history diversity. Richness estimates generally favored naive over memory subsets. Researchers sampled only blood; tissue repertoires likely differ. Compared with clonotypes that all four donors shared, non-shared clonotypes had lower generation probabilities.

Method: immunoSEQ multiplex PCR; TCRdb's copy keeps in-frame clones and lacks some. Among 2 million to 2.5 million clones listed, more than 85% were seen once. This receptor was identified in a young man in good health. Some clones in this sample may be carry-over from other donors' samples. The material sequenced was naive CD4+ T cells from PBMCs. As to subset: CD45RA+ positively selected.

CDR3 sequence reads: CASSQDLSGGSHEQYF. The CDR3 coding sequence is TGCGCCAGCAGCCAAGATTTGTCAGGGGGCAGCCACGAGCAGTACTTC. The chain employs TRBV4-3 and TRBJ2-7; 8 bases map to TRBD1. The V gene end was trimmed by 0 bases and the J gene end by 5 bases; junction bases not matched to a gene: 9. CDR1 LGHNA and CDR2 YSLEER come from the germline V gene. The CDR3 sequence is 16 residues long.